This is a list of T cell receptor beta chains from one sample in a study of EBV T-cell therapy then PD-1 blockade in nasopharyngeal carcinoma. The table came from immunoSEQ multiplex PCR; TCRdb's copy has only in-frame clones and leaves some out. This table holds around 19,000 clones, about 86% found once. Their cognate antigens are unknown. Sequences were derived from CD8+ T cells from blood, sampled around day 300 from a patient whose treatment included autologous EBV-specific T cells and nivolumab. These TCRs come from a man aged 40-55 years with nasopharyngeal carcinoma. CDR3s include the opening cysteine and the closing phenylalanine or tryptophan. Some rows have no size entry. The others give once, few or many, or a class for an expanded clone.

clone_size: few
v_call: TRBV28
j_call: TRBJ1-1
cdr3_aa: CASSFSLDKEAFF

clone_size: NA
v_call: TRBV4-1
j_call: TRBJ2-7
cdr3_aa: CASSHPRTGGLYEQYF

clone_size: NA
v_call: TRBV4-1
j_call: TRBJ1-3
cdr3_aa: CASSQDPWTGGRRNTIYF

clone_size: NA
v_call: TRBV10-3
j_call: TRBJ2-6
cdr3_aa: CAISESGGSGANVLTF

clone_size: NA
v_call: TRBV6-5
j_call: TRBJ2-7
cdr3_aa: CASPQGTGATYEQYF

clone_size: many
v_call: TRBV7-9
j_call: TRBJ1-3
cdr3_aa: CASRPDPGGTGIGTIYF

clone_size: NA
v_call: TRBV2
j_call: TRBJ2-3
cdr3_aa: CASSEDGTDTQYF

clone_size: NA
v_call: TRBV15
j_call: TRBJ2-5
cdr3_aa: CATRPGQVQETQYF

clone_size: NA
v_call: TRBV6-2/TRBV6-3
j_call: TRBJ2-6
cdr3_aa: CASSEPSGANVLTF

clone_size: NA
v_call: TRBV10-3
j_call: TRBJ1-6
cdr3_aa: CAISVLGTFISPLHF

clone_size: NA
v_call: TRBV4-3
j_call: TRBJ2-7
cdr3_aa: CASSQGAGDHYEQYF

clone_size: NA
v_call: TRBV6-1
j_call: TRBJ2-1
cdr3_aa: CATGGLYNEQFF

clone_size: NA
v_call: TRBV7-9
j_call: TRBJ1-6
cdr3_aa: CASSPWTDNSPLHF

clone_size: NA
v_call: TRBV2
j_call: TRBJ2-5
cdr3_aa: CASSEAGAGGQETQYF

clone_size: once
v_call: TRBV12-3/TRBV12-4
j_call: TRBJ1-1
cdr3_aa: CASSSFLEAFF

clone_size: NA
v_call: TRBV27
j_call: TRBJ1-5
cdr3_aa: CASSPRQGINQPQHF

clone_size: NA
v_call: TRBV6-1
j_call: TRBJ2-7
cdr3_aa: CASSESSGDSYEQYF

clone_size: NA
v_call: TRBV13
j_call: TRBJ2-7
cdr3_aa: CASSLRGGSSYEQYF

clone_size: NA
v_call: TRBV24-1
j_call: TRBJ2-7
cdr3_aa: CATSDYDAHEQYF

clone_size: NA
v_call: TRBV12-3/TRBV12-4
j_call: TRBJ2-4
cdr3_aa: CASSTDRVSIQYF

clone_size: NA
v_call: TRBV14
j_call: TRBJ2-7
cdr3_aa: CASSRGQGSYYEQYF

clone_size: few
v_call: TRBV5-5
j_call: TRBJ1-1
cdr3_aa: CASSFLLEWGTEAFF

clone_size: NA
v_call: TRBV2
j_call: TRBJ1-2
cdr3_aa: CASSEGYGYTF

clone_size: NA
v_call: TRBV4-2
j_call: TRBJ1-1
cdr3_aa: CASSQTERGTNTEAFF

clone_size: NA
v_call: TRBV12-3/TRBV12-4
j_call: TRBJ2-7
cdr3_aa: CASSLAGEQYF

clone_size: NA
v_call: TRBV7-2
j_call: TRBJ2-7
cdr3_aa: CASSSLGGSGEQYF

clone_size: NA
v_call: TRBV2
j_call: TRBJ1-1
cdr3_aa: CASSEAPWENTEAFF

clone_size: few
v_call: TRBV7-3
j_call: TRBJ2-7
cdr3_aa: CASSSGESRERYEQYF

clone_size: NA
v_call: TRBV11-2
j_call: TRBJ2-7
cdr3_aa: CASSDPTGDEQYF

clone_size: NA
v_call: TRBV7-9
j_call: TRBJ1-5
cdr3_aa: CASSPGQPQHF

clone_size: NA
v_call: TRBV6-5
j_call: TRBJ1-4
cdr3_aa: CASSYSGVDYEKLFF

clone_size: medium-sized
v_call: TRBV6-2/TRBV6-3
j_call: TRBJ1-6
cdr3_aa: CASSYSPDRGGKSPLHF

clone_size: NA
v_call: TRBV13
j_call: TRBJ1-3
cdr3_aa: CASSSTGAGNTIYF

clone_size: once
v_call: TRBV6-5
j_call: TRBJ1-4
cdr3_aa: CASARQGPGEKLFF

clone_size: NA
v_call: TRBV5-6
j_call: TRBJ1-1
cdr3_aa: CASSLGTEAFF

clone_size: NA
v_call: TRBV6-6
j_call: TRBJ2-2
cdr3_aa: CASSYWDRAGELFF

clone_size: NA
v_call: TRBV7-3
j_call: TRBJ1-2
cdr3_aa: CASRKAGDGYTF

clone_size: NA
v_call: TRBV27
j_call: TRBJ1-1
cdr3_aa: CASSPRWGLSSGTEAFF

clone_size: NA
v_call: TRBV29-1
j_call: TRBJ2-3
cdr3_aa: CSAGLAGITDTQYF

clone_size: NA
v_call: TRBV28
j_call: TRBJ2-5
cdr3_aa: CASSLILPGGLRETQYF

clone_size: once
v_call: TRBV7-3
j_call: TRBJ1-2
cdr3_aa: CASSVLKSGFGYTF